The source of this T cell receptor beta chain is a study of blood T cell repertoires in COVID-19 (TCRdb year 2020). About the full investigation: Collaborator samples came from the United States, Italy and Spain and covered acute and convalescent phases of COVID-19. The prospective study material was composed of cDNA or gDNA derived from T cells, B-cell-depleted T cells, or PBMCs. The dataset comprised deeply sampled blood TCRbeta repertoires from subjects exposed to, actively infected with, or recovered from COVID-19. The repertoires were made available in a free public database intended to serve as a resource for research on the immune response to SARS-CoV-2. Samples were obtained from the ongoing ImmuneRACE study (first 160 participants) and from 1,254 subjects provided by 6 global collaborators. A de-identified subject ID, COVID-19 status, age in years and sex were almost always included in the sample metadata. Where HLA class I and class II types were available, the types were taken from metadata supplied by the sample provider, not from assay-based typing.

Study-wide conclusions, independent of this receptor: The amount of clinical and demographic metadata varied by source and participant and was provided uncurated.

In regard to this clone: There is no known antigen for this receptor. No base quality information exists; no much larger clone differs at one position.

For this chain, trimming is 7 bases at the V end and 2 bases at the J end, and the number of junction bases without a gene match is 3. The CDR3 goes from the cysteine to the phenylalanine over 12 residues. Only CDR3 DNA is held: 36 bases, read in frame from base 1. Based on the germline V gene (reference sequence), the CDR1 and CDR2 sequences are GTSNPN and SVGIG. At one collaborating source in Seattle, patients were enrolled during active infection and were followed longitudinally through the course of disease. The collaborating institutions used their own protocols to collect whole blood in K2EDTA tubes. Collaborator samples were shipped for TCRbeta analysis as frozen whole blood, isolated PBMCs, or DNA extracted from either sample type. The immunoSEQ Assay, a bias-controlled multiplex PCR, was used to amplify TCRbeta CDR3 regions from genomic DNA. Concerning the study's data processing: Nucleated cell counts per sample were estimated from amplification of reference gene primers within the assay. To quantify the absolute abundance of each unique TCRbeta CDR3 rearrangement, sequence reads were collapsed and filtered. For each sample, productive Simpson clonality was calculated by taking the square root of Simpson's diversity index across productive rearrangements. TCRdb obtained this table from immuneACCESS and retained in-frame rearrangements with V and J assigned. These tables miss some clones; where compared with another copy, unresolved V genes account for less than half of the shortfall, and the remainder is unexplained. V and J calls and clone size are as listed in that table; D and trimming were resolved from the DNA. This sample holds fewer than 250,000 clones; around four fifths were observed only once. The ten most abundant clones make up approximately 0.97% of the sample.

The receptor's source is a man in his sixties with COVID-19, enrolled during active disease. The sequence is built from TRBV30 and TRBJ2-7; a stretch of 9 junction bases matches TRBD1. Source material: peripheral blood. The base sequence is TGTGCCTCCGGACAGGGGACCTACGAGCAGTACTTC. Protein translation: CASGQGTYEQYF.